The clone carrying this T cell receptor beta chain was observed a handful of times. Its target is not known. The sample belongs to a study of identical twins. Template switching (which added a universal primer site) was used, and cDNA carried unique molecular identifiers. TCRdb fed the 5' RACE reads into MiXCR, producing one record per CDR3 protein. The sample lists hundreds of thousands of distinct CDR3 sequences; 6% to 8.5% were seen once. General study results and limits: Insertions were fewer in abundant cord blood beta clonotypes, whereas memory repertoires showed none of this pattern.

These sequences were also reported in another study, on yellow fever vaccine responses in identical twins.

The sample comprised CD8+ T cells sorted from blood. This receptor was identified in a woman aged 18-29 years in good health.

The chain's CDR3 is CASSPPGWTEAFF. CDR3 bases: TGCGCCAGCAGCCCCCCTGGATGGACTGAAGCTTTCTTT. The chain couples TRBV4-1 to TRBJ1-1; D call uncertain. This CDR3 spans 13 amino acids. The V gene's germline CDR1 is MGHRA and CDR2 YSYEKL. V lost 4 bases, J lost 5 bases, and 11 bases lay in between.